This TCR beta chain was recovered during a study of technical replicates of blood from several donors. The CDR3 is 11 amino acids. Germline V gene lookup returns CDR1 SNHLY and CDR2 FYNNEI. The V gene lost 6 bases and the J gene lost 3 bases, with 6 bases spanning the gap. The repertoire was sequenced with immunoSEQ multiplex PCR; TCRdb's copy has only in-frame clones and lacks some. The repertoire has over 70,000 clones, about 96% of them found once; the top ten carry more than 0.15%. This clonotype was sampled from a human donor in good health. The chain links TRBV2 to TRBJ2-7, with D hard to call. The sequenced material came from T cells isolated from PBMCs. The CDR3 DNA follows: TGTGCCAGCAGCCCGTACTACGAGCAGTACTTC. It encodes CASSPYYEQYF.